A selection of T cell receptor beta chains follows, all from one sample in a study of CD8 T cells in Susac syndrome. TCRdb fed the immunoSEQ multiplex PCR reads into MiXCR, producing one record per CDR3 protein. Of about 70,000 distinct CDR3 sequences listed, around 96% are singletons. The specimen was CD4+ T cells from PBMCs. These receptors originate from a human donor with multiple sclerosis. Each CDR3 is given with its conserved first and last residue. The order of the fields is D gene, clone size, V gene, J gene, CDR3 DNA, CDR3 protein. The D gene is left open where the match is weak. Rows give clone size only sometimes, using once, few, many, or a class for an expanded clone.

.	.	TRBV4-3	TRBJ1-3	TGCGCCAGCAGCCAACAGGGATCGGGAAGGAACACCATATATTTT	CASSQQGSGRNTIYF
TRBD1	.	TRBV10-3	TRBJ1-1	TGTGCCATCAAGCAGGGGGTGGCCACTGAAGCTTTCTTT	CAIKQGVATEAFF
.	.	TRBV3-1	TRBJ1-2	TGTGCCAGCAGCCAAGGGATCTGGACAGCTGGCTACACCTTC	CASSQGIWTAGYTF
.	.	TRBV2	TRBJ2-7	TGTGCCAGCAAGGTCGATCCAGGATCCTACGAGCAGTACTTC	CASKVDPGSYEQYF
TRBD2	.	TRBV29-1	TRBJ2-1	TGCAGCGTTACTCCGGGAGGGGGACATGAGCAGTTCTTC	CSVTPGGGHEQFF
.	.	TRBV6-8	TRBJ2-5	TGTGCCAGCAGTTACAGTCCGGGACAAGAGACCCAGTACTTC	CASSYSPGQETQYF
TRBD2	.	TRBV20-1	TRBJ2-7	TGCAGTGCAAAGAGCGGGACGGACACCTACGAGCAGTACTTC	CSAKSGTDTYEQYF
.	.	TRBV7-2	TRBJ2-5	TGTGCCAGCAGCTTCCAGAGGGGAGAGAGAGAGACCCAGTACTTC	CASSFQRGERETQYF
.	once	TRBV5-1	TRBJ1-2	TGCGCCAGCAGCTTGAGTAGCCGAGCTGGCTACACCTTC	CASSLSSRAGYTF
TRBD1	.	TRBV4-3	TRBJ2-7	TGCGCCAGCAGCCATCAAATACAGGGGGTCTACGAGCAGTACTTC	CASSHQIQGVYEQYF
TRBD1	.	TRBV27	TRBJ1-6	TGTGCCAGCAGTTTTTCCCAACAGGGGAATTCACCCCTCCACTTT	CASSFSQQGNSPLHF
.	.	TRBV7-2	TRBJ2-3	TGTGCCAGCAGCTTAATCCACTCTTGGGTGGATACGCAGTATTTT	CASSLIHSWVDTQYF
.	once	TRBV10-2	TRBJ2-1	TGCGCCAGCAGAAATTACAGGGCCGGGGGAAATGAGCAGTTCTTC	CASRNYRAGGNEQFF
.	.	TRBV7-9	TRBJ1-5	TGTGCCAGCAGCGCTAATAGCAATCAGCCCCAGCATTTT	CASSANSNQPQHF